The rows below give T cell receptor beta chains drawn from one sample of a study of blood T cell repertoires in COVID-19. Profiled with immunoSEQ multiplex PCR; TCRdb holds only in-frame clones, not every one. Here the sample spans about 150,000 clones, 70% to 90% being singletons. Sequencing was performed on peripheral blood. These receptors all come from a woman over 75 with COVID-19, enrolled during active disease. Both conserved end residues are part of each CDR3. A D gene is named only where the DNA matches it firmly. Clone sizes are given selectively: once, few, many, or a class where the clone is expanded.

clone_size: -; j_call: TRBJ2-7; v_call: TRBV28; d_call: -; cdr3_nt: TGTGCCAGCAGCTCAACTTTTAACCCCTACGAGCAGTACTTC; cdr3_aa: CASSSTFNPYEQYF
clone_size: -; j_call: TRBJ1-5; v_call: TRBV28; d_call: -; cdr3_nt: TGTGCCAGCCTAGGGGCAGGGACAAGCAATCAGCCCCAGCATTTT; cdr3_aa: CASLGAGTSNQPQHF
clone_size: once; j_call: TRBJ2-7; v_call: TRBV11-1; d_call: -; cdr3_nt: TGTGCCAGCAGCCGCCAGCCGGGATCCTACGAGCAGTACTTC; cdr3_aa: CASSRQPGSYEQYF
clone_size: -; j_call: TRBJ1-3; v_call: TRBV28; d_call: TRBD1; cdr3_nt: TGTGCCAGCAGCCGACGACAGGGGGCATATGGAAACACCATATATTTT; cdr3_aa: CASSRRQGAYGNTIYF
clone_size: -; j_call: TRBJ1-4; v_call: TRBV28; d_call: -; cdr3_nt: TGTGCCAGCGAAGGGGGTAATGAAAAACTGTTTTTT; cdr3_aa: CASEGGNEKLFF
clone_size: once; j_call: TRBJ2-7; v_call: TRBV3-1/TRBV3-2; d_call: TRBD1; cdr3_nt: TGTGCCAGCAGCCAAAGTGACAGGGTCTACGAGCAGTACTTC; cdr3_aa: CASSQSDRVYEQYF
clone_size: -; j_call: TRBJ2-3; v_call: TRBV19; d_call: -; cdr3_nt: TGTGCCAGTAGTTGGGCCCTCACAGATACGCAGTATTTT; cdr3_aa: CASSWALTDTQYF
clone_size: -; j_call: TRBJ1-1; v_call: TRBV6-5; d_call: -; cdr3_nt: TGTGCCAGCAGTTACTCGATGGCAGGGGTGGACACTGAAGCTTTCTTT; cdr3_aa: CASSYSMAGVDTEAFF
clone_size: -; j_call: TRBJ1-2; v_call: TRBV7-2; d_call: -; cdr3_nt: TGTGCCAGCAGCAAGCGGGGTAAAATCTATGGCTACACCTTC; cdr3_aa: CASSKRGKIYGYTF
clone_size: -; j_call: TRBJ2-1; v_call: TRBV5-1; d_call: -; cdr3_nt: TGCGCCAGCAGCCTGCCGGAACGCGGGGACAATGAGCAGTTCTTC; cdr3_aa: CASSLPERGDNEQFF
clone_size: -; j_call: TRBJ2-1; v_call: TRBV3-1/TRBV3-2; d_call: TRBD2; cdr3_nt: TGTGCCAGCAGCCCCGGGACTAGCGGTTCCTACAATGAGCAGTTCTTC; cdr3_aa: CASSPGTSGSYNEQFF